This passage covers 22 T cell receptor beta chains from one sample sequenced in a study of blood T cell repertoires in COVID-19. Sequenced by immunoSEQ multiplex PCR; TCRdb stores in-frame clones only, minus some. Counted here are more than 200,000 clones, around 84% occurring once; the ten biggest clones make up 6.5% to 8.5%. The sample was PBMCs or T cells enriched from blood (not recorded which). The receptor set was obtained from a woman aged 40 to 50 with acute COVID-19.

The chain employs TRBV5-1 and TRBJ1-4; D unresolved. This CDR3 is 15 amino acids long. V was trimmed by 0 bases and J by 3 bases, leaving 9 bases between them. CDR1 is SGHRS and CDR2 is YFSETQ in the germline V gene. The DNA of the CDR3 is TGCGCCAGCAGCTTGGACCCCTACGCTAATGAAAAACTGTTTTTT. It specifies CASSLDPYANEKLFF.

This clone appeared once. V usage is TRBV13 and J usage is TRBJ2-1; TRBD1 matches 10 bases. Germline trimming cut 4 bases from V and 14 bases from J; bases unmatched to any gene: 11. The CDR3 consists of 14 residues. CDR1 and CDR2 (germline): PRHDT, FYEKMQ (reference sequence). The DNA for the CDR3 is TGTGCCAGCAGCTCACCTGACAGGGGGCTAAAGGAGTTCTTC. It specifies CASSSPDRGLKEFF.

This clone was recorded only once. The rearrangement links TRBV10-3 to TRBJ2-7, with 8 positions matching TRBD2. The germline gives CDR1 ENHRY, CDR2 SYGVKD. V shed 6 bases and J 5 bases; nucleotides not matched to a gene: 12. The CDR3 consists of 15 residues. The CDR3 is CAIRTQLAERDEQYF. The DNA of the CDR3 is TGTGCCATCAGGACCCAACTAGCGGAGAGGGACGAGCAGTACTTC.

The CDR3 sequence: CAITPGQGETQYF. CDR3 bases: TGTGCCATCACGCCGGGACAGGGGGAGACCCAGTACTTC. The J gene is TRBJ2-5, the V gene TRBV10-3; TRBD1 matches at 10 bases. V shed 7 bases and J 5 bases; nucleotides not matched to a gene: 4. This CDR3 has 13 residues. Germline CDR1 and CDR2: ENHRY and SYGVKD.

The chain carries TRBV7-3 and TRBJ1-6, with TRBD1 matching over 7 bases. The CDR3 totals 17 residues. V lost 4 bases to trimming and J lost 0 bases; unmatched junction nucleotides: 6. Germline CDR1 SGHTA, CDR2 FQGTGA. The CDR3: CASSSGQRSSYNSPLHF. For the CDR3, the DNA is TGTGCCAGCAGCTCGGGACAGCGGAGCTCCTATAATTCACCCCTCCACTTT.

The CDR3 region has the DNA TGTGCCAGTAGTAAAGGACAGGGGATAGATGGCTACACCTTC. Its translation is CASSKGQGIDGYTF. The rearrangement uses TRBV19 and TRBJ1-2, with 9 bases identical to TRBD1. The CDR3 runs 14 residues. With 4 bases clipped from V and 6 bases from J, the junction kept 6 bases outside the gene matches. CDR1 is LNHDA and CDR2 is SQIVND in the germline V gene (reference sequence).

The chain couples TRBV5-5 to TRBJ1-3; D gene uncertain. Germline CDR1 SGHKS, CDR2 YYEKEE (reference sequence). The CDR3 totals 15 residues. The ends were cut back, 3 bases at V and 0 bases at J, with 10 bases in the middle. The DNA of the CDR3 is TGTGCCAGCAGCTCCTCCCCGCGCTCTGGAAACACCATATATTTT. Translated, it gives CASSSSPRSGNTIYF.

About this clone: Mismatch with germline at one junction end may stem from a read error. The chain carries TRBV28 and TRBJ1-2; D gene ambiguous. CDR1 MDHEN and CDR2 SYDVKM come from the germline V gene. This CDR3 is built from 11 residues. The CDR3 nucleotides are TGTGCCAGCAGTTTTCCAGGCCAACGTATTTTC. Translated, it gives CASSFPGQRIF.

The V gene is TRBV27, the J gene TRBJ2-1, with 7 bases lining up with TRBD1. The CDR3 covers 15 residues. Germline CDR1 reads MNHEY; CDR2 reads SMNVEV (reference sequence). The junction had 8 bases not matched to a gene; V was cut back by 7 bases and J by 2 bases. CDR3 bases: TGTGCCAGCACCCTCTCCGGGACAGCCTACAATGAGCAGTTCTTC. It translates to CASTLSGTAYNEQFF.

The rearrangement joins TRBV28 to TRBJ2-1; 9 nucleotides align to TRBD1. Trimming cost V 5 bases and J 7 bases; bases outside gene matches: 9. CDR3 size: 15 residues. Per the germline V gene, CDR1 is MDHEN and CDR2 is SYDVKM. CDR3: CASSPGTGSLNEQFF. CDR3 bases: TGTGCCAGCAGTCCCGGGACAGGGAGTCTGAATGAGCAGTTCTTC.

This clone has just one count. This chain connects TRBV10-3 to TRBJ1-1, with D maybe TRBD1 (5 bases). This CDR3 comprises 11 residues. From germline, CDR1 is ENHRY and CDR2 SYGVKD. Trimming shortened V by 8 bases and J by 5 bases, and 9 bases separated the two germline ends. CDR3 in DNA: TGTGCCATCCGCGGGGGGACTGAAGCTTTCTTT. Its translation: CAIRGGTEAFF.

V usage is TRBV6-5 and J usage is TRBJ1-2; 7 nucleotides match TRBD1. The CDR3 runs 14 residues. After removal of 6 bases from V and 7 bases from J, the junction contained 11 bases not matched to a gene. The V gene's germline CDR1 is MNHEY and CDR2 SVGAGI. The CDR3 region is CASRSDRRRTGYTF. The CDR3 DNA reads as TGTGCCAGCAGATCGGACAGGCGACGGACTGGCTACACCTTC.

This clone was seen only a few times. The rearrangement joins TRBV7-2 to TRBJ1-1; tentatively, D is TRBD1 (5 bases). The CDR3 length is 15 residues. Trimming pared 7 bases from V and 5 bases from J, leaving 20 bases between. CDR1 and CDR2 from the germline V gene are SGHTA and FQGNSA. DNA of the CDR3: TGTGCCAGCACATCACGCGGGGGGAGAGGGACTGAAGCTTTCTTT. The encoded protein is CASTSRGGRGTEAFF.

This chain links TRBV18 with TRBJ1-4; D gene uncertain. V was clipped by 6 bases and J by 7 bases, with 12 bases between them. The CDR3 loop spans 13 amino acids. The V gene's germline CDR1 is KGHSH and CDR2 LQKENI. CDR3 sequence: CASSLGLGEKLFF. The CDR3 nucleotides read TGTGCCAGCTCCCTTGGACTCGGTGAAAAACTGTTTTTT.

V gene TRBV3-1 (or the pseudogene TRBV3-2) combines with J gene TRBJ1-2; 10 bases are shared with TRBD1. The V gene end was trimmed by 4 bases and the J gene end by 8 bases; junction bases not matched to a gene: 10. The CDR3 loop spans 15 amino acids. Germline V gene data show CDR1 as LGHDT and CDR2 as YNNKEL (reference sequence). CDR3 in amino acids: CASSPTGTGAGGYTF. For the CDR3, the DNA is TGTGCCAGCAGCCCAACCGGGACAGGGGCGGGAGGCTACACCTTC.

The rearrangement joins TRBV7-9 to TRBJ2-6, with D perhaps matching TRBD2 (6 bases). The CDR3 sequence is 15 residues long. Looked up from germline, CDR1 is SEHNR and CDR2 is FQNEAQ (reference sequence). With 5 bases removed from V and 1 base from J, the gap between germline ends came to 9 bases. The DNA for the CDR3 is TGTGCCAGCAGCCTGGAGGGATCTGGGGCCAACGTCCTGACTTTC. Translation: CASSLEGSGANVLTF.

The V gene is TRBV5-1, the J gene TRBJ2-1, with D perhaps matching TRBD2 (5 bases). The V gene's germline CDR1 is SGHRS and CDR2 YFSETQ. V dropped 0 bases and J dropped 0 bases, with 10 bases sitting between them. The CDR3 has 16 residues. CDR3 sequence: CASSLALGSSYNEQFF. CDR3 DNA sequence: TGCGCCAGCAGCTTGGCCTTGGGGAGCTCCTACAATGAGCAGTTCTTC.

The V call is TRBV6-6, the J call TRBJ2-5; maybe TRBD2 (6 bases). The CDR3 sequence is 11 residues long. CDR1 and CDR2 from the germline V gene are MNHNY and SVGAGI (reference sequence). CDR3 amino acids: CATEGYETQYF. For the CDR3, the DNA is TGTGCGACGGAGGGTTACGAGACCCAGTACTTC.

The chain is built from TRBV30 and TRBJ2-1; 7 nucleotides line up with TRBD1. Germline trimming cut 4 bases from V and 4 bases from J; bases unmatched to any gene: 7. The CDR3 has 14 amino acids. Looked up from germline, CDR1 is GTSNPN and CDR2 is SVGIG (reference sequence). The DNA of the CDR3 is TGTGCCTGGACCCCAGGACAGGTGTACAATGAGCAGTTCTTC. As protein: CAWTPGQVYNEQFF.

This clone is categorized as medium-sized. Other DNA sequences from this sample encode an identical CDR3 as well. The CDR3 DNA follows: TGTGCCAGCAGCCCGGACAGGGCGAACACCGGGGAGCTGTTTTTT. Its translation is CASSPDRANTGELFF. V is TRBV7-3 and J is TRBJ2-2; TRBD1 aligns across 8 bases. The V gene end was trimmed by 5 bases and the J gene end by 0 bases; junction bases not matched to a gene: 2. The CDR3 totals 15 residues. Germline V gives CDR1 SGHTA, CDR2 FQGTGA. Together with reference TRBV7-3 and TRBJ2-2, the CDR3 gives the full variable domain: GAGVSQTPSNKVTEKGKYVELRCDPISGHTALYWYRQSLGQGPEFLIYFQGTGAADDSGLPNDRFFAVRPEGSVSTLKIQRTERGDSAVYLCASSPDRANTGELFFGEGSRLTVL.

This sequence joins TRBV19 and TRBJ1-2; TRBD1 might be the D (5 bases). The CDR3 is made up of 14 amino acids. Germline CDR1 and CDR2: LNHDA and SQIVND (reference sequence). V was clipped by 1 base and J by 1 base, with 7 bases between them. The CDR3 spells CASSIGQSNYGYTF. As DNA, the CDR3 is TGTGCCAGTAGTATAGGACAGAGTAACTATGGCTACACCTTC. Filled out from reference TRBV19 and TRBJ1-2, the complete variable domain reads DGGITQSPKYLFRKEGQNVTLSCEQNLNHDAMYWYRQDPGQGLRLIYYSQIVNDFQKGDIAEGYSVSREKKESFPLTVTSAQKNPTAFYLCASSIGQSNYGYTFGSGTRLTVV.

This rearrangement joins TRBV18 to TRBJ1-5, with TRBD1 as a possible D gene (6 bases). The CDR3 loop spans 17 amino acids. The V end lost 1 base, the J end lost 3 bases, and 16 bases lay between the germline ends. From germline, CDR1 is KGHSH and CDR2 LQKENI. The DNA of the CDR3 is TGTGCCAGCTCACCACAGCCGGACAGCCTCCTCAATCAGCCCCAGCATTTT. This translates into CASSPQPDSLLNQPQHF.